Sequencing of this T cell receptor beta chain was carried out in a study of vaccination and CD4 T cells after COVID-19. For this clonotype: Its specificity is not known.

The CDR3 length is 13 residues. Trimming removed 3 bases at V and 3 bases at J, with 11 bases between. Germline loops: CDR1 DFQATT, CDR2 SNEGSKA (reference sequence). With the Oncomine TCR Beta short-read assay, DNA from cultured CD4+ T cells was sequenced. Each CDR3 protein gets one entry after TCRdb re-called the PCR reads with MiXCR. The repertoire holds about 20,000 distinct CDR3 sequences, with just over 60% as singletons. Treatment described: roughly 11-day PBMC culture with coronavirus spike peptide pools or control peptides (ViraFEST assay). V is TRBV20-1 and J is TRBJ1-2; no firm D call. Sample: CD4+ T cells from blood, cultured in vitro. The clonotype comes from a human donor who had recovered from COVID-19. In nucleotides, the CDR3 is TGCAGTGCTAGGCGGGGAACCCACTATGGCTACACCTTC. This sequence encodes CSARRGTHYGYTF.